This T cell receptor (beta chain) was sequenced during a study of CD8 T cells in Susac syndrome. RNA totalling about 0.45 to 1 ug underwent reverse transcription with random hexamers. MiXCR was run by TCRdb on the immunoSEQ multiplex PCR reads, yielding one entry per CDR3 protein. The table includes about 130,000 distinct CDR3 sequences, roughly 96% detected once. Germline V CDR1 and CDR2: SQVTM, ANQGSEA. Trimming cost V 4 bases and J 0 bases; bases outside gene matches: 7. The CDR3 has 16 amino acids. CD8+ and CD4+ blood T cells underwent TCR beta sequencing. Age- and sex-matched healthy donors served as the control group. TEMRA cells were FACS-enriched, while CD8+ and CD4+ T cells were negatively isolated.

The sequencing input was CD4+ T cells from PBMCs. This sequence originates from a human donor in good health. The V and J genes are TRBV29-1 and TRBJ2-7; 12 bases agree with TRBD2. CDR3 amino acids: CSVVGTSGRSSYEQYF. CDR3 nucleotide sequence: TGCAGCGTTGTCGGGACTAGCGGGCGGAGCTCCTACGAGCAGTACTTC.